The rows below give T cell receptor beta chains drawn from one sample of a study of cytomegalovirus exposure and HLA in healthy donors. The data were produced by immunoSEQ multiplex PCR, yet TCRdb's version contains in-frame clones alone and is incomplete. This sample has about 97,000 clones, with about 69% found just once. Sequencing input: PBMCs. These receptors all come from a human donor in good health. The CDR3 runs from the conserved cysteine through the conserved F or W. Each record gives: clone size, J gene, D gene, V gene, CDR3 DNA, CDR3 protein. D genes are given only for firm matches. Clone sizes are given selectively: once, few, many, or a class where the clone is expanded.

abundance: NA; j_gene: TRBJ1-5; d_gene: NA; v_gene: TRBV5-1; CDR3nt: TGCGCCAGCAGCAGGTCAGGGATGAATCAGCCCCAGCATTTT; CDR3aa: CASSRSGMNQPQHF
abundance: few; j_gene: TRBJ2-7; d_gene: TRBD1; v_gene: TRBV11-2; CDR3nt: TGTGCCAGCAGCTTAGGGGGGACAGGGCACTACGAGCAGTACTTC; CDR3aa: CASSLGGTGHYEQYF
abundance: NA; j_gene: TRBJ2-6; d_gene: NA; v_gene: TRBV7-9; CDR3nt: TGTGCCAGCAGCTTAGAGGGGGGGTCCTCTGGGGCCAACGTCCTGACTTTC; CDR3aa: CASSLEGGSSGANVLTF
abundance: few; j_gene: TRBJ2-4; d_gene: NA; v_gene: TRBV2; CDR3nt: TGTGCCAGCCATAGCAGCGCCTTAGCCAAAAACATTCAGTACTTC; CDR3aa: CASHSSALAKNIQYF
abundance: few; j_gene: TRBJ2-7; d_gene: TRBD1; v_gene: TRBV10-2; CDR3nt: TGCGCCACAACCGGGACAGGGCGGTACGAGCAGTACTTC; CDR3aa: CATTGTGRYEQYF
abundance: NA; j_gene: TRBJ2-5; d_gene: NA; v_gene: TRBV7-6; CDR3nt: TGTGCCAGCAGCAGCAGAGGGAGCCAAGAGACCCAGTACTTC; CDR3aa: CASSSRGSQETQYF
abundance: NA; j_gene: TRBJ2-3; d_gene: TRBD2; v_gene: TRBV4-1; CDR3nt: TGCGCCAGCAGCCCAGTACTAGCGGGGAACACAGATACGCAGTATTTT; CDR3aa: CASSPVLAGNTDTQYF
abundance: NA; j_gene: TRBJ2-7; d_gene: TRBD2; v_gene: TRBV4-2; CDR3nt: TGTGCCAGCAGCTCACGGGAGGCGGGGCCGGGCGAGCAGTACTTC; CDR3aa: CASSSREAGPGEQYF
abundance: NA; j_gene: TRBJ1-1; d_gene: TRBD1; v_gene: TRBV4-2; CDR3nt: TGTGCCAGCAGCCAAGAAGCCGTAGGGGACAGGGGCACTGAAGCTTTCTTT; CDR3aa: CASSQEAVGDRGTEAFF
abundance: NA; j_gene: TRBJ2-7; d_gene: TRBD2; v_gene: TRBV4-1; CDR3nt: TGCGCCAGCAGCCGAATTCTAGCGGAAGACTCCTACGAGCAGTACTTC; CDR3aa: CASSRILAEDSYEQYF
abundance: NA; j_gene: TRBJ2-7; d_gene: TRBD2; v_gene: TRBV30; CDR3nt: TGTGCCTGGGACGTCGGCGGGGGCTCCTACGAGCAGTACTTC; CDR3aa: CAWDVGGGSYEQYF
abundance: few; j_gene: TRBJ2-4; d_gene: TRBD2; v_gene: TRBV7-9; CDR3nt: TGTGCCAGCAGCTTAGTGTGGCGGGGGGCTAGCAACATTCAGTACTTC; CDR3aa: CASSLVWRGASNIQYF
abundance: NA; j_gene: TRBJ1-2; d_gene: NA; v_gene: TRBV7-2; CDR3nt: TGTGCCAGCAGCTTAGTGGGGCAGGGGAAGAGTGGCTACACCTTC; CDR3aa: CASSLVGQGKSGYTF
abundance: NA; j_gene: TRBJ2-5; d_gene: NA; v_gene: TRBV19; CDR3nt: TGTGCCAGTCATGGAGGAGGAGAGACCCAGTACTTC; CDR3aa: CASHGGGETQYF
abundance: NA; j_gene: TRBJ2-1; d_gene: TRBD2; v_gene: TRBV19; CDR3nt: TGTGCCAGTAGCACCACTAGCGGCTACAATGAGCAGTTCTTC; CDR3aa: CASSTTSGYNEQFF
abundance: NA; j_gene: TRBJ2-7; d_gene: TRBD2; v_gene: TRBV11-2; CDR3nt: TGTGCCAGCAGCTCTGGTATGACTAGCGGGAGATACGAGCAGTACTTC; CDR3aa: CASSSGMTSGRYEQYF
abundance: NA; j_gene: TRBJ1-2; d_gene: NA; v_gene: TRBV25-1; CDR3nt: TGTGCCAGCAGTAGACATAATGGCTACACCTTC; CDR3aa: CASSRHNGYTF
abundance: NA; j_gene: TRBJ2-7; d_gene: NA; v_gene: TRBV11-2; CDR3nt: TGTGCCAGCAGCTTATTCGGAAGGAGCCCCGAGCAGTACTTC; CDR3aa: CASSLFGRSPEQYF
abundance: NA; j_gene: TRBJ2-4; d_gene: NA; v_gene: TRBV2; CDR3nt: TGTGCCAGCTTTGAGTCAACCAAAAACATTCAGTACTTC; CDR3aa: CASFESTKNIQYF
abundance: NA; j_gene: TRBJ1-1; d_gene: TRBD1; v_gene: TRBV5-6; CDR3nt: TGTGCCAGCAGTACGACAGGGGGCTATGATGAAGCTTTCTTT; CDR3aa: CASSTTGGYDEAFF
abundance: NA; j_gene: TRBJ2-1; d_gene: TRBD2; v_gene: TRBV7-9; CDR3nt: TGTGCCAGCAGCCCTCGGGGACTAGCGGCCTACAATGAGCAGTTCTTC; CDR3aa: CASSPRGLAAYNEQFF
abundance: NA; j_gene: TRBJ2-7; d_gene: TRBD2; v_gene: TRBV27; CDR3nt: TGTGCCAGCAGTTTATCGGGGGAGGGCAGATCCTACGAGCAGTACTTC; CDR3aa: CASSLSGEGRSYEQYF
abundance: NA; j_gene: TRBJ2-5; d_gene: NA; v_gene: TRBV7-9; CDR3nt: TGTGCCAGCAGCCCCCGAGGGCCGGGCGAGCAAGAGACCCAGTACTTC; CDR3aa: CASSPRGPGEQETQYF
abundance: NA; j_gene: TRBJ1-1; d_gene: NA; v_gene: TRBV11-2; CDR3nt: TGTGCCAGCAGCGTCGACGGAGGATTGAACACTGAAGCTTTCTTT; CDR3aa: CASSVDGGLNTEAFF
abundance: NA; j_gene: TRBJ2-1; d_gene: TRBD2; v_gene: TRBV6-5; CDR3nt: TGTGCCAGCAAGGAAGCGGGGTACACTGAGCAGTTCTTC; CDR3aa: CASKEAGYTEQFF
abundance: NA; j_gene: TRBJ1-5; d_gene: NA; v_gene: TRBV5-8; CDR3nt: TGTGCCAGCAGCTTGGCGGTGGAGCAGCCCCAGCATTTT; CDR3aa: CASSLAVEQPQHF
abundance: NA; j_gene: TRBJ2-7; d_gene: NA; v_gene: TRBV2; CDR3nt: TGTGCCAGCAGGGGGGAGGTCAGAAGCCCCTACGAGCAGTACTTC; CDR3aa: CASRGEVRSPYEQYF
abundance: NA; j_gene: TRBJ2-7; d_gene: TRBD1; v_gene: TRBV6-6; CDR3nt: TGTGCCAGCAGTTACTCGACAGGGAACCCACGCTACGAGCAGTACTTC; CDR3aa: CASSYSTGNPRYEQYF
abundance: NA; j_gene: TRBJ2-3; d_gene: TRBD2; v_gene: TRBV6-4; CDR3nt: TGTGCCAGCAGTGACGCCCCCGGGACTAGCGGCACAGATACGCAGTATTTT; CDR3aa: CASSDAPGTSGTDTQYF
abundance: few; j_gene: TRBJ1-1; d_gene: NA; v_gene: TRBV19; CDR3nt: TGTGCCAGTGGGCCCAACCTAAACACTGAAGCTTTCTTT; CDR3aa: CASGPNLNTEAFF
abundance: NA; j_gene: TRBJ2-3; d_gene: NA; v_gene: TRBV13; CDR3nt: TGTGCCAGCAGCTTAGGGCGGAGCAGAGATACGCAGTATTTT; CDR3aa: CASSLGRSRDTQYF
abundance: once; j_gene: TRBJ2-7; d_gene: NA; v_gene: TRBV4-1; CDR3nt: TGCGCCAGCAGCCGAGCCCAACAGGGTACTGCCTACGAGCAGTACTTC; CDR3aa: CASSRAQQGTAYEQYF
abundance: few; j_gene: TRBJ2-1; d_gene: TRBD2; v_gene: TRBV15; CDR3nt: TGTGCCACCAGCATCGGGAGGGCAGGAAATGAGCAGTTCTTC; CDR3aa: CATSIGRAGNEQFF
abundance: NA; j_gene: TRBJ2-7; d_gene: NA; v_gene: TRBV11-2; CDR3nt: TGTGCCAGCAGCCGGGTCCGGGGGTCGGCCGAGCAGTACTTC; CDR3aa: CASSRVRGSAEQYF
abundance: NA; j_gene: TRBJ2-2; d_gene: NA; v_gene: TRBV29-1; CDR3nt: TGCAGCGTTGTAGTCCGGAACACCGGGGAGCTGTTTTTT; CDR3aa: CSVVVRNTGELFF
abundance: NA; j_gene: TRBJ2-7; d_gene: NA; v_gene: TRBV18; CDR3nt: TGTGCCAGCTCAGCAGGGTACAGCTCCTACGAGCAGTACTTC; CDR3aa: CASSAGYSSYEQYF
abundance: NA; j_gene: TRBJ2-2; d_gene: NA; v_gene: TRBV30; CDR3nt: TGTGCCTGGAGCGGGAACGGGGAGCTGTTTTTT; CDR3aa: CAWSGNGELFF
abundance: NA; j_gene: TRBJ1-4; d_gene: TRBD1; v_gene: TRBV28; CDR3nt: TGTGCCAGCAGTTTACAGGGGGCGAATGAAAAACTGTTTTTT; CDR3aa: CASSLQGANEKLFF
abundance: NA; j_gene: TRBJ1-2; d_gene: TRBD1; v_gene: TRBV15; CDR3nt: TGTGCCACCAGCAGAGGGACAGGGGATGGCTACACCTTC; CDR3aa: CATSRGTGDGYTF
abundance: few; j_gene: TRBJ2-7; d_gene: NA; v_gene: TRBV27; CDR3nt: TGTGCCAGCAGTTCCACCGACAGTACCTACGAGCAGTACTTC; CDR3aa: CASSSTDSTYEQYF
abundance: NA; j_gene: TRBJ2-3; d_gene: NA; v_gene: TRBV7-6; CDR3nt: TGTGCCAGCAGCCATCGACTAGAGACAGATACGCAGTATTTT; CDR3aa: CASSHRLETDTQYF
abundance: NA; j_gene: TRBJ2-7; d_gene: NA; v_gene: TRBV7-9; CDR3nt: TGTTCCAGCAGCCAGGGTTACTACGAGCAGTACTTC; CDR3aa: CSSSQGYYEQYF
abundance: NA; j_gene: TRBJ2-7; d_gene: TRBD2; v_gene: TRBV7-6; CDR3nt: TGTGCCAGCAGCCACGGACTAGCGGGAGGGAGCCGCTCCTACGAGCAGTACTTC; CDR3aa: CASSHGLAGGSRSYEQYF
abundance: few; j_gene: TRBJ1-5; d_gene: NA; v_gene: TRBV11-2; CDR3nt: TGTGCCAGCGCGAGGGGCAGGGGAGGCAATCAGCCCCAGCATTTT; CDR3aa: CASARGRGGNQPQHF
abundance: NA; j_gene: TRBJ2-5; d_gene: NA; v_gene: TRBV2; CDR3nt: TGTGCCAGCCGGAGGGATTCGGAGACCCAGTACTTC; CDR3aa: CASRRDSETQYF
abundance: NA; j_gene: TRBJ2-5; d_gene: NA; v_gene: TRBV5-1; CDR3nt: TGCGCCAGCAGCTGGGGGGACAGTCAAGAGACCCAGTACTTC; CDR3aa: CASSWGDSQETQYF
abundance: few; j_gene: TRBJ2-1; d_gene: NA; v_gene: TRBV10-1; CDR3nt: TGCGCCAGCAGTGAGAGCCAGGGGTACGGGGAGCAGTTCTTC; CDR3aa: CASSESQGYGEQFF
abundance: few; j_gene: TRBJ2-3; d_gene: NA; v_gene: TRBV12-5; CDR3nt: TGTGCTAGTGCCTTGTGGGCTAGCCGCACAGATACGCAGTATTTT; CDR3aa: CASALWASRTDTQYF
abundance: NA; j_gene: TRBJ1-5; d_gene: TRBD1; v_gene: TRBV28; CDR3nt: TGTGCCAGCAGCGCCGGGACAGGGTTTCAGCCCCAGCATTTT; CDR3aa: CASSAGTGFQPQHF
abundance: few; j_gene: TRBJ2-5; d_gene: TRBD2; v_gene: TRBV7-8; CDR3nt: TGTGCCAGCAGTTCGCATAGCGGGCAAGAGACCCAGTACTTC; CDR3aa: CASSSHSGQETQYF
abundance: NA; j_gene: TRBJ2-1; d_gene: TRBD2; v_gene: TRBV19; CDR3nt: TGTGCCAGTAGTACTAGCGGGAGTTGGTACAATGAGCAGTTCTTC; CDR3aa: CASSTSGSWYNEQFF
abundance: NA; j_gene: TRBJ2-1; d_gene: TRBD2; v_gene: TRBV4-1; CDR3nt: TGCGCCAGCAGCCAAGATCCTAGCGGGAGGATCAATGAGCAGTTCTTC; CDR3aa: CASSQDPSGRINEQFF
abundance: NA; j_gene: TRBJ2-7; d_gene: NA; v_gene: TRBV4-1; CDR3nt: TGCGCCAGCAGCCAGGATGTACAGGGTGACGAGCAGTACTTC; CDR3aa: CASSQDVQGDEQYF